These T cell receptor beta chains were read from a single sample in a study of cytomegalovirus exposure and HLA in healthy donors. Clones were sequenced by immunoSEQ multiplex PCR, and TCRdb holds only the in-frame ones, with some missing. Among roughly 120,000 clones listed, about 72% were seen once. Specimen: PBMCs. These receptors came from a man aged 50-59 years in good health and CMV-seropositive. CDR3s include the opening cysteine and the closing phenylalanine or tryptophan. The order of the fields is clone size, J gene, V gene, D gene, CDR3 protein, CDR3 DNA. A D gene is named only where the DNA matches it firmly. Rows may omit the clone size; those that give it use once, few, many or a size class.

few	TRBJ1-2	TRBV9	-	CASSNGRANYGYTF	TGTGCCAGCAGCAACGGGAGAGCTAACTATGGCTACACCTTC
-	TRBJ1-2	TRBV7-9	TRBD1	CASSPLSGQGSYGYTF	TGTGCCAGCAGCCCACTGTCCGGACAGGGGAGCTATGGCTACACCTTC
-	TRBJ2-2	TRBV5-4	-	CASSLAGRTITGELFF	TGTGCCAGCAGCTTGGCCGGCCGGACAATCACCGGGGAGCTGTTTTTT
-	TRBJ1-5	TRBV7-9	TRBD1	CASSLGTGILQPQHF	TGTGCCAGCAGCTTAGGGACAGGGATATTACAGCCCCAGCATTTT
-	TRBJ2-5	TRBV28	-	CASNGEAYVWETQYF	TGTGCCAGTAATGGGGAGGCTTACGTTTGGGAGACCCAGTACTTC
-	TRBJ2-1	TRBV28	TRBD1	CASSSGQGHNEQFF	TGTGCCAGCAGTTCCGGACAGGGACACAATGAGCAGTTCTTC
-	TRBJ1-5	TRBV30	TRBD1	CALGTGSRTSDQPQHF	TGTGCCTTGGGGACAGGCTCTCGCACCTCGGATCAGCCCCAGCATTTT
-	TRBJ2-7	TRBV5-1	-	CASSFTGISYEQYF	TGCGCCAGCAGCTTTACAGGGATCTCCTACGAGCAGTACTTC
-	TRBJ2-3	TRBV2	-	CASSPTGRGVSDTQYF	TGTGCCAGCAGTCCGACAGGGCGGGGGGTGTCAGATACGCAGTATTTT
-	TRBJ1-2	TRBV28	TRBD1	CASSTDRGVHGYTF	TGTGCCAGCAGTACCGACAGGGGTGTTCATGGCTACACCTTC
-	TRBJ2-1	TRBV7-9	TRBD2	CASSARGVSFDEQFF	TGTGCCAGCAGCGCCCGGGGGGTTAGTTTCGATGAGCAGTTCTTC
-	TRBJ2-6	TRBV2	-	CASTPGTHYSGANVLTF	TGTGCCAGCACGCCCGGGACACACTACTCTGGGGCCAACGTCCTGACTTTC
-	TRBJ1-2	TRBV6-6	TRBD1	CASRNRGFSYGYTF	TGTGCCAGCAGAAACAGGGGATTTAGCTATGGCTACACCTTC
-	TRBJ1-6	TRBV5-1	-	CASGPAGMENSPLHF	TGCGCCAGCGGGCCCGCAGGGATGGAGAATTCACCCCTCCACTTT
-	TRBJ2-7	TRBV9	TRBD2	CASSVASGGLHEQYF	TGTGCCAGCAGCGTAGCTAGCGGCGGTCTCCACGAGCAGTACTTC
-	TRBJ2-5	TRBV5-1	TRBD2	CASGSGGEETQYF	TGCGCCAGCGGGTCGGGAGGGGAGGAGACCCAGTACTTC
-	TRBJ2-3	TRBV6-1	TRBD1	CASSGGQGAQGDTQYF	TGTGCCAGCAGTGGCGGACAGGGGGCGCAGGGAGATACGCAGTATTTT
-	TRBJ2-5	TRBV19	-	CASSIVLQETQYF	TGTGCCAGTAGTATTGTTCTCCAAGAGACCCAGTACTTC
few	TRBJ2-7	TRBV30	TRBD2	CAWSPWGGTYEQYF	TGTGCCTGGAGTCCCTGGGGGGGTACGTACGAGCAGTACTTC
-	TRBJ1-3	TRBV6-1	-	CASLTRAGNTIYF	TGTGCCAGCCTGACCAGGGCTGGAAACACCATATATTTT
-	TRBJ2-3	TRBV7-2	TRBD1	CASSAGTGSTDTQYF	TGTGCCAGCAGCGCCGGGACAGGTAGCACAGATACGCAGTATTTT